A single sample gave rise to the 25 T cell receptor beta chains below, sequenced in a study of vaccination effects on CD4 cells after COVID-19. For these receptors, no antigen is known. Pools of viral peptides were used by the ViraFEST assay to expand antigen-specific CD4+ T cells ahead of sequencing. The authors isolated CD4+ T cells after approximately 9 days of culture. The study found no prior SARS-CoV-2 infection in the vaccine recipients, who tested negative for nucleocapsid antibodies. The repertoire was sequenced with immunoSEQ multiplex PCR; TCRdb's copy has only in-frame clones and lacks some. The sample lists tens of thousands of clones, roughly 70% occurring once. Sequenced here: CD4+ T cells from PBMCs cultured with SARS-CoV-2 spike peptides, sampled before COVID-19 vaccination. The receptors originated from a human donor who received a COVID-19 vaccine.

The rearrangement joins TRBV29-1 to TRBJ1-1; the D is unclear. In germline, CDR1 is SQVTM, CDR2 ANQGSEA. Trimming shortened V by 6 bases and J by 4 bases, and 18 bases separated the two germline ends. The CDR3 is 14 amino acids. The CDR3 region is CSVAPPGKGTEAFF. As DNA, the CDR3 is TGCAGCGTAGCCCCGCCGGGCAAGGGCACTGAAGCTTTCTTT.

The chain employs TRBV28 and TRBJ2-2; the D gene could be TRBD1 or TRBD2 (5 bases each). The CDR3 covers 16 residues. Germline CDR1 is MDHEN and CDR2 is SYDVKM. With 5 bases removed from V and 5 bases from J, the gap between germline ends came to 18 bases. CDR3 sequence: CASSDGTKRRTGELFF. The CDR3 region has the DNA TGTGCCAGCAGTGACGGGACGAAAAGGCGGACCGGGGAGCTGTTTTTT. Looking up the rest from reference TRBV28 and TRBJ2-2 gives the full variable domain: DVKVTQSSRYLVKRTGEKVFLECVQDMDHENMFWYRQDPGLGLRLIYFSYDVKMKEKGDIPEGYSVSREKKERFSLILESASTNQTSMYLCASSDGTKRRTGELFFGEGSRLTVL.

The chain links TRBV28 to TRBJ1-5; the match to TRBD1 covers 7 bases. Trimming removed 2 bases from V and 7 bases from J; junction bases left unmatched: 14. This CDR3 has 17 amino acids. Germline CDR1 and CDR2: MDHEN and SYDVKM. CDR3 loop: CASSLGQGVLSGQPQHF. In nucleotides, the CDR3 is TGTGCCAGCAGTTTAGGGCAGGGGGTTCTTTCGGGGCAGCCCCAGCATTTT.

This sequence joins TRBV2 and TRBJ2-5; D is uncertain. Trimming left V 5 bases short and J 1 base short, with 2 bases between. Germline values: CDR1 SNHLY, CDR2 FYNNEI. The CDR3 has 11 residues. The DNA for the CDR3 is TGTGCCAGCAGTTTCCAAGAGACCCAGTACTTC. Its translation: CASSFQETQYF.

In its sample, this clone was seen a few times. The rearrangement joins TRBV9 to TRBJ2-5, with TRBD2 matching 7 bases. This CDR3 has 16 residues. The V and J ends lost 0 bases and 5 bases, in that order; junction bases with no gene match: 10. CDR1 is SGDLS, CDR2 YYNGEE, per germline. CDR3 in DNA: TGTGCCAGCAGCGTAGACTGGCGGGGGTCGGGGGAGACCCAGTACTTC. It translates to CASSVDWRGSGETQYF.

The rearrangement joins TRBV5-4 to TRBJ2-3; a possible D gene is TRBD2 (6 bases). V gave up 4 bases and J gave up 1 base, with 7 bases separating them. The CDR3 runs to 13 residues. The germline V gene has CDR1 SGHNT and CDR2 YYREEE (reference sequence). The CDR3 DNA reads as TGTGCCAGCAGCGGACTACGCACAGATACGCAGTATTTT. Translation: CASSGLRTDTQYF. Based on the CDR3 plus reference TRBV5-4 and TRBJ2-3, the full variable domain is ETGVTQSPTHLIKTRGQQVTLRCSSQSGHNTVSWYQQALGQGPQFIFQYYREEENGRGNFPPRFSGLQFPNYSSELNVNALELDDSALYLCASSGLRTDTQYFGPGTRLTVL.

V gene TRBV19 combines with J gene TRBJ1-2, with D unresolved. The CDR3 length is 13 residues. V lost 3 bases, J lost 4 bases, and 9 bases lay in between. Germline V gene lookup returns CDR1 LNHDA and CDR2 SQIVND (reference sequence). The CDR3 DNA reads TGTGCCAGTAGTATTGTGGGAGGCTATGGCTACACCTTC. As protein: CASSIVGGYGYTF.

This chain connects TRBV7-9 to TRBJ1-2; no definite D call. V shed 1 base and J shed 3 bases, with 3 bases lying between them. The CDR3 sequence is 12 residues long. The germline gives CDR1 SEHNR, CDR2 FQNEAQ (reference sequence). The CDR3 region is CASSLDDYGYTF. The DNA of the CDR3 is TGTGCCAGCAGCTTAGATGACTATGGCTACACCTTC. Drawing the rest from reference TRBV7-9 and TRBJ1-2, the complete variable domain is DTGVSQNPRHKITKRGQNVTFRCDPISEHNRLYWYRQTLGQGPEFLTYFQNEAQLEKSRLLSDRFSAERPKGSFSTLEIQRTEQGDSAMYLCASSLDDYGYTFGSGTRLTVV.

CDR3 DNA: TGTGCCAGCAGCTTAGTTGTAGCAGGGGACTATGGCTACACCTTC. Amino acids: CASSLVVAGDYGYTF. V is TRBV7-2 and J is TRBJ1-2; weak D call: TRBD1 (6 bases). The CDR3 is 15 residues long. CDR1 is SGHTA, CDR2 FQGNSA, per germline. The V end lost 1 base, the J end lost 3 bases, and 12 bases lay between the germline ends. The full variable domain, rest sourced from reference TRBV7-2 and TRBJ1-2, is GAGVSQSPSNKVTEKGKDVELRCDPISGHTALYWYRQSLGQGLEFLIYFQGNSAPDKSGLPSDRFSAERTGGSVSTLTIQRTQQEDSAVYLCASSLVVAGDYGYTFGSGTRLTVV.

The chain combines TRBV9 with TRBJ1-3; 12 bases line up with TRBD1. CDR1 SGDLS and CDR2 YYNGEE come from the germline V gene. The CDR3 contains 15 residues. Trimming cost V 0 bases and J 6 bases; bases outside gene matches: 1. The CDR3 nucleotides are TGTGCCAGCAGCGTAGAGGGACAGGGGGCAAACACCATATATTTT. Protein: CASSVEGQGANTIYF.

The genes are TRBV5-5 and TRBJ1-5, with D possibly matching TRBD1 (5 bases). CDR3 length: 15 amino acids. Per germline, CDR1 SGHKS and CDR2 YYEKEE (reference sequence). The V end was cut by 3 bases, the J end by 0 bases, with 10 bases between. CDR3: CASSWDGYSNQPQHF. CDR3 nucleotides: TGTGCCAGCAGCTGGGACGGGTATAGCAATCAGCCCCAGCATTTT.

In this sample, this clone turned up a few times. The V and J genes are TRBV28 and TRBJ2-7; D gene unclear. V was shortened by 4 bases and J by 3 bases, with 10 bases between the two germline ends. The length of the CDR3 is 13 residues. Per the germline V gene, CDR1 is MDHEN and CDR2 is SYDVKM. The CDR3 here is CASSSPGLYEQYF. The CDR3 DNA reads as TGTGCCAGCAGTTCCCCCGGGCTCTACGAGCAGTACTTC.

In its sample, this clone was seen once. This chain connects TRBV20-1 to TRBJ1-2, with a weak D call TRBD1 (5 bases). This CDR3 region has 13 residues. Germline V lookup: CDR1 DFQATT, CDR2 SNEGSKA (reference sequence). V lost 3 bases and J 8 bases, leaving 16 bases between the germline ends. The CDR3 loop reads CSASVGPGHGYTF. The CDR3 bases are TGCAGTGCTAGTGTGGGGCCAGGGCACGGCTACACCTTC.

The gene calls are TRBV12-3 or TRBV12-4 and TRBJ1-5; 10 bases match TRBD1. Trimming removed 6 bases from V and 7 bases from J; junction bases left unmatched: 3. The CDR3 has 13 residues. The CDR3 here is CASSDRGLQPQHF. The CDR3 bases are TGTGCCAGCAGCGACAGGGGGCTCCAGCCCCAGCATTTT.

The V call is TRBV3-1 (or the pseudogene TRBV3-2), the J call TRBJ2-5, with 7 bases lining up with TRBD1. Germline CDR1 LGHDT, CDR2 YNNKEL (reference sequence). The length of the CDR3 is 13 residues. Germline trimming cut 8 bases from V and 5 bases from J; bases unmatched to any gene: 8. The CDR3 protein is CASGGQPGETQYF. The CDR3 nucleotides are TGTGCCAGCGGGGGACAGCCTGGGGAGACCCAGTACTTC.

This clone was observed a handful of times. J is TRBJ2-7 and V is TRBV12-5, with no clear D. With 1 base removed from V and 3 bases from J, the gap between germline ends came to 4 bases. CDR1 and CDR2 from the germline V gene are LGHNT and FRNRAP. This CDR3 region has 12 residues. DNA of the CDR3: TGTGCTAGTGGTTTGGAAGGCTACGAGCAGTACTTC. This sequence encodes CASGLEGYEQYF. Based on the CDR3 plus reference TRBV12-5 and TRBJ2-7, the full variable domain is DARVTQTPRHKVTEMGQEVTMRCQPILGHNTVFWYRQTMMQGLELLAYFRNRAPLDDSGMPKDRFSAEMPDATLATLKIQPSEPRDSAVYFCASGLEGYEQYFGPGTRLTVT.

The chain couples TRBV2 to TRBJ2-1; TRBD1 might be the D (5 bases). Germline values: CDR1 SNHLY, CDR2 FYNNEI. V was shortened by 2 bases and J by 6 bases, with 11 bases between the two germline ends. The CDR3 runs to 14 residues. The CDR3 sequence: CASSEQGRSNEQFF. DNA for the CDR3: TGTGCCAGCAGTGAACAGGGTCGGAGCAATGAGCAGTTCTTC.

The gene calls are TRBV5-5 and TRBJ1-5; D perhaps matches TRBD1 (5 bases). Trimming cost V 2 bases and J 2 bases, with 14 bases left between them. This CDR3 is built from 16 residues. Germline V lookup: CDR1 SGHKS, CDR2 YYEKEE (reference sequence). This CDR3 is CASSLMDPGGNQPQHF. The CDR3, as DNA: TGTGCCAGCAGCTTAATGGATCCGGGGGGCAATCAGCCCCAGCATTTT.

In this sample, this clone turned up a few times. The chain uses TRBV28 and TRBJ1-2; unclear D gene. CDR1 MDHEN and CDR2 SYDVKM come from the germline V gene. V shed 8 bases and J shed 4 bases, with 17 bases lying between them. The CDR3 length is 14 residues. Here the CDR3 DNA reads TGTGCCAGCGGATCAGGTCTCAGTCGCTATGGCTACACCTTC. Translated: CASGSGLSRYGYTF.

This clone was picked up a small number of times. The chain links TRBV19 to TRBJ1-1; D gene unclear. V was shortened by 3 bases and J by 3 bases, with 8 bases between the two germline ends. Germline V gene data show CDR1 as LNHDA and CDR2 as SQIVND (reference sequence). There are 13 residues in the CDR3. CDR3: CASSIGSDTEAFF. In nucleotides, the CDR3 is TGTGCCAGTAGTATCGGCAGCGACACTGAAGCTTTCTTT.

The genes are TRBV11-2 and TRBJ2-1, with D possibly TRBD2 on 7 matching bases. V was trimmed by 5 bases and J by 7 bases, leaving 15 bases between them. This CDR3 region has 14 residues. In germline, CDR1 is SGHAT, CDR2 FQNNGV. The CDR3 DNA reads as TGTGCCAGCAGCGGGGGGGCTTATGGGAATGAGCAGTTCTTC. This codes for CASSGGAYGNEQFF.

The chain is built from TRBV7-9 and TRBJ1-1; no clear D gene. Germline V gene data show CDR1 as SEHNR and CDR2 as FQNEAQ (reference sequence). The CDR3 is made up of 14 amino acids. Trimming shortened V by 8 bases and J by 1 base, and 14 bases separated the two germline ends. The CDR3 reads CASSLSRENTEAFF. The CDR3 coding sequence is TGTGCCAGCTCATTGAGCCGGGAGAACACTGAAGCTTTCTTT.

V usage is TRBV28 and J usage is TRBJ1-2, with D perhaps matching TRBD1 (6 bases). This CDR3 is built from 16 residues. V dropped 2 bases and J dropped 1 base, with 14 bases sitting between them. Per the germline V gene, CDR1 is MDHEN and CDR2 is SYDVKM. CDR3 region: CASSLGTLVHNYGYTF. The CDR3 DNA sequence: TGTGCCAGCAGTTTAGGGACACTTGTCCATAACTATGGCTACACCTTC.

In regard to this clone: Other DNA sequences from this sample encode an identical CDR3 as well. The chain combines TRBV5-6 with TRBJ1-2; maybe TRBD1 (5 bases). The V gene lost 0 bases and the J gene lost 5 bases, with 11 bases spanning the gap. Germline CDR1 reads SGHDT; CDR2 reads YYEEEE. The CDR3 has 14 amino acids. The CDR3 here is CASSLGQGGYGYTF. For the CDR3, the DNA is TGTGCCAGCAGCTTGGGTCAGGGAGGATATGGCTACACCTTC.

The chain uses TRBV4-1 and TRBJ1-5; no clear D. Germline values: CDR1 MGHRA, CDR2 YSYEKL. V gave up 0 bases and J gave up 7 bases, with 10 bases separating them. There are 14 residues in the CDR3. The CDR3 loop reads CASSQDNGLQPQHF. CDR3 in DNA: TGCGCCAGCAGCCAAGACAACGGTCTCCAGCCCCAGCATTTT.